The entry that follows covers one T cell receptor (beta chain) sequence. What it binds is unknown. Over 18 months, lack of ophthalmopathy progression marked Graves' hyperthyroidism as stable. Hyperthyroidism had been newly diagnosed in patients aged 18 to 65, and its duration was under 2 months. The germline V gene encodes CDR1 SGDLS and CDR2 YYNGEE. The CDR3 runs to 13 residues. Trimming took 0 bases from V and 7 from J, leaving 10 bases between them. The data were obtained in a study of T cells in Graves' hyperthyroidism and ophthalmopathy. Findings of the study overall: Model output signaled ophthalmopathy a median around 6.9 months ahead of onset. Most thyroid-expanded clonotypes above 0.001 were also found in blood.

Amplified TCR beta CDR3 regions came from RNA transcripts. HTBI primers were the set used in a first-round RT-PCR of the TCR CDR3. TCRdb called the multiplex PCR reads again in MiXCR, with one record for every CDR3 protein. Of about 360,000 distinct CDR3 sequences listed, 13% are singletons. The TCR was taken from a woman younger than 35 with Graves' hyperthyroidism. The sequenced sample consisted of blood. J is TRBJ1-2 and V is TRBV9; weak D call: TRBD1 (5 bases). CDR3 sequence: CASSVGGGGGYTF. In nucleotides, the CDR3 is TGTGCCAGCAGCGTAGGGGGCGGTGGTGGCTACACCTTC.